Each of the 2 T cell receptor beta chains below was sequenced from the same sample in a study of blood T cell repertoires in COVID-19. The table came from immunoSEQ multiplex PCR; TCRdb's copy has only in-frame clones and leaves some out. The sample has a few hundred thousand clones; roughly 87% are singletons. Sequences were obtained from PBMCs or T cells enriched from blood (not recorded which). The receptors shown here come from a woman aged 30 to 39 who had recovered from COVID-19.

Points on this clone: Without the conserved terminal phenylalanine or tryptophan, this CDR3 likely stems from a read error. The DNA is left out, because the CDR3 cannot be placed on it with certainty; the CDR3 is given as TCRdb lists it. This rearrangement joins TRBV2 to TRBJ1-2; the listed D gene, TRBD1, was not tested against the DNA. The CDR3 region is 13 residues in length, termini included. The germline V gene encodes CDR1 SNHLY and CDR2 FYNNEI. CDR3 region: CASSERTGPTKRS.

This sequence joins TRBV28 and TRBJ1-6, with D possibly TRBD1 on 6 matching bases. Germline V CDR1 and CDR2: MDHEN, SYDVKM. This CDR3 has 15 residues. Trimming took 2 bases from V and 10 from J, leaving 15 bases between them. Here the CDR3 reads CASSLTGGANSPLHF. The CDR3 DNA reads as TGTGCCAGCAGTTTAACGGGGGGGGCTAACTCACCCCTCCACTTT.